The following is a TCR beta chain sequence with its context. The data stem from a study of control samples from healthy donors and cancer patients. Libraries were prepared by immunoSEQ multiplex PCR; TCRdb keeps only in-frame clonotypes and omits some of them. In the table there are 150,000 to 200,000 clones, about nine tenths of which are singletons. From germline, CDR1 is LGHDT and CDR2 YNNKEL (reference sequence). The V and J ends lost 5 bases and 7 bases, in that order; junction bases with no gene match: 5. The CDR3 has 13 amino acids. The receptor was derived from a woman between 25 and 40 years old in good health. Sequenced material: blood. The V gene is TRBV3-1 (or the pseudogene TRBV3-2), the J gene TRBJ1-1; TRBD1 agrees at 9 bases. DNA of the CDR3: TGTGCCAGCAGCAACTACAGGGGGCTTGAAGCTTTCTTT. It codes for CASSNYRGLEAFF.